The T cell receptor (beta chain) described here comes from a study of blood T cell repertoires in COVID-19. Study as a whole: Samples taken during acute and convalescent COVID-19 were collected in the United States, Italy and Spain. Sources were T cells, B-cell-depleted T cells, or PBMCs; the material itself was cDNA or gDNA.

Per the original methods: It was from reference gene primer amplification that nucleated cell counts were estimated. The assay was immunoSEQ multiplex PCR, and TCRdb's table has in-frame clones only and misses some. The D gene and trimming were derived from the DNA, and the V and J assignments and clone size from that table. The table lists roughly 80,000 clones, approximately 93% of them singletons. This CDR3 is built from 14 residues. The V gene lost 5 bases and the J gene lost 4 bases, with 11 bases spanning the gap. Germline V lookup: CDR1 KGHSH, CDR2 LQKENI. The receptor was derived from a man aged 50 to 59 with COVID-19, enrolled during active disease. Sequences were obtained from peripheral blood. The J gene is TRBJ2-2, the V gene TRBV18; the D gene is possibly TRBD1 (5 bases). In DNA form, the CDR3 reads TGTGCCAGCTCAAGCAGGGAAGGCACCGGGGAGCTGTTTTTT. This translates into CASSSREGTGELFF.